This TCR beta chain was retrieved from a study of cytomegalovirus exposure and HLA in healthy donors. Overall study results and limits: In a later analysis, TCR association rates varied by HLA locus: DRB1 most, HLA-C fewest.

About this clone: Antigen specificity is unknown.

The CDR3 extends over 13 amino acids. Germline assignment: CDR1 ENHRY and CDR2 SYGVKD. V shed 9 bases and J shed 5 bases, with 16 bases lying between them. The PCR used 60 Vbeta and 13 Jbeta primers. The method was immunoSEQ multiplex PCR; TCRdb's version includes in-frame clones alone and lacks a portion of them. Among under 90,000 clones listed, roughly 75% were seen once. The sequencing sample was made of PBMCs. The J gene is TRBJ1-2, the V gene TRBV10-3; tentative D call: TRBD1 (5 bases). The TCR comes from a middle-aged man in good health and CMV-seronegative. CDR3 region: CAISPGLRYGYTF. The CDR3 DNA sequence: TGTGCCATTTCCCCGGGACTCCGATATGGCTACACCTTC.